These T cell receptor beta chains were read from a single sample in a study of blood T cell repertoires in COVID-19. The data were produced by immunoSEQ multiplex PCR, yet TCRdb's version contains in-frame clones alone and is incomplete. Of 65,000 to 85,000 clones in the sample, 80% to 90% were seen once. The sequencing sample was made of peripheral blood. These receptors all come from a man between 45 and 60 years old with acute or convalescent COVID-19. The CDR3 runs from the conserved cysteine through the conserved F or W. The order of the fields is J gene, clone size, V gene, D gene, CDR3 protein, CDR3 DNA. The D gene is left open where the match is weak. Some rows have no size entry. The others give once, few or many, or a class for an expanded clone.

TRBJ2-1 | - | TRBV2 | TRBD2 | CASSPTSGRDSEQFF | TGTGCCAGCAGTCCTACTAGCGGGAGGGATAGTGAGCAGTTCTTC
TRBJ2-3 | - | TRBV15 | - | CATSLSTDTQYF | TGTGCCACCAGCCTTAGCACAGATACGCAGTATTTT
TRBJ2-5 | many | TRBV28 | - | CASSSGQPGQAETQYF | TGTGCCAGCAGCTCCGGACAACCCGGTCAAGCCGAGACCCAGTACTTC
TRBJ1-5 | - | TRBV28 | TRBD1 | CATNPGTAWGNQPQHF | TGTGCCACCAACCCGGGGACAGCCTGGGGCAATCAGCCCCAGCATTTT
TRBJ1-1 | - | TRBV5-5 | - | CASSFSTATNTEAFF | TGTGCCAGCAGCTTCTCGACAGCGACGAACACTGAAGCTTTCTTT
TRBJ2-3 | - | TRBV4-3 | - | CASSQEVVGNTDTQYF | TGCGCCAGCAGCCAAGAAGTCGTCGGTAACACAGATACGCAGTATTTT
TRBJ1-2 | - | TRBV5-6 | - | CASSPGDYGYTF | TGTGCCAGCAGCCCAGGGGACTATGGCTACACCTTC
TRBJ2-1 | - | TRBV9 | TRBD1 | CASSVGGTDYNEQFF | TGTGCCAGCAGCGTAGGGGGGACAGACTACAATGAGCAGTTCTTC
TRBJ1-3 | - | TRBV6-4 | - | CASSPYRAGNTIYF | TGTGCCAGCAGTCCCTACAGGGCTGGAAACACCATATATTTT
TRBJ2-1 | - | TRBV27 | - | CASRKVWWEESVINEQFF | TGTGCCAGCAGGAAGGTGTGGTGGGAGGAGTCTGTTATCAATGAGCAGTTCTTC
TRBJ2-1 | once | TRBV7-3 | TRBD2 | CASSLTASSWGTSGLSYNEQFF | TGTGCCAGCAGCTTAACAGCCTCAAGTTGGGGGACTAGCGGGCTCTCCTACAATGAGCAGTTCTTC
TRBJ1-5 | - | TRBV28 | TRBD1 | CASNTRGAGNQPQHF | TGTGCCAGCAATACCAGGGGGGCGGGCAATCAGCCCCAGCATTTT
TRBJ2-5 | few | TRBV19 | - | CASSQDREETQYF | TGTGCCAGTAGTCAAGACAGAGAAGAGACCCAGTACTTC
TRBJ1-2 | - | TRBV30 | - | CAWSVGGSSGYTF | TGTGCCTGGAGTGTTGGGGGGTCCAGTGGCTACACCTTC
TRBJ1-2 | - | TRBV24-1 | TRBD1 | CATSDQTGRYGYTF | TGTGCCACCAGTGATCAGACAGGGCGCTATGGCTACACCTTC
TRBJ2-5 | - | TRBV4-3 | TRBD1 | CASSQDRGQTQYF | TGCGCCAGCAGCCAAGACAGGGGGCAGACCCAGTACTTC